This record covers a single T cell receptor (beta chain). The antigen is undetermined. Treatment meaning: oral pan-JAK inhibitor, 5-10 mg twice daily. RNA, once extracted, was reverse transcribed into cDNA for use as the sequencing template. Data came from immunoSEQ multiplex PCR; TCRdb stores just in-frame clones and leaves some out. The data hold more than 140,000 clones, with approximately 90% observed a single time. This sample was taken from a study of CD8+ T cells in alopecia areata. Study-level results: Scalp clonality decreased significantly with tofacitinib, and so did expanded CD8+ clones among the top 100.

CDR3 length: 16 residues. Germline CDR1 SEHNR, CDR2 FQNEAQ (reference sequence). The ends lost 1 base at V and 3 bases at J; junction bases unmatched: 7. The source material was CD8+ T cells sorted from blood, sampled at week 4, from a patient treated with tofacitinib. V usage is TRBV7-9 and J usage is TRBJ2-7, with TRBD1 matching 9 bases. This receptor was identified in a human donor with alopecia areata. CDR3 protein: CASSLVTGQGHYEQYF. The CDR3 region has the DNA TGTGCCAGCAGCTTAGTTACAGGACAGGGGCACTACGAGCAGTACTTC.